Presented here are 13 T cell receptor beta chains from one specimen sequenced in a study of blood T cell repertoires in COVID-19. Data came from immunoSEQ multiplex PCR; TCRdb stores just in-frame clones and leaves some out. The profile shows about 250,000 clones, around nine tenths of them singletons. The sequenced material came from peripheral blood. These TCRs come from a woman in her sixties or seventies who had recovered from COVID-19.

CDR3 DNA sequence: TGCGCCAGCAGCTTGGCCCAGGGCAGGGGGCTGAAGAATGAGCAGTTCTTC. This sequence encodes CASSLAQGRGLKNEQFF. The chain has TRBV5-1 and TRBJ2-1; 8 nucleotides line up with TRBD1. The CDR3 extends over 17 amino acids. The J segment lost 7 bases and the V segment lost 0 bases, leaving 12 bases of the junction unmatched. CDR1 and CDR2 from the germline V gene are SGHRS and YFSETQ.

The CDR3, as DNA: TGTGCCGCTCGGCAAGGGGAAAATGGCTACACCTTC. Protein sequence: CAARQGENGYTF. The rearrangement uses TRBV11-2 and TRBJ1-2, with D perhaps TRBD1 (5 bases). Trimming cost V 11 bases and J 6 bases, with 16 bases left between them. The CDR3 consists of 12 residues. From germline, CDR1 is SGHAT and CDR2 FQNNGV.

The chain employs TRBV3-1 (or the pseudogene TRBV3-2) and TRBJ2-3; 13 bases map to TRBD2. CDR3 length: 19 residues. With 3 bases clipped from V and 4 bases from J, the junction kept 13 bases outside the gene matches. The germline V gene encodes CDR1 LGHDT and CDR2 YNNKEL (reference sequence). The CDR3 is CASSHRTSGGAFSADTQYF. In DNA, the CDR3 is TGTGCCAGCAGCCACCGAACTAGCGGGGGGGCCTTTAGCGCAGATACGCAGTATTTT.

V is TRBV3-1 (or the pseudogene TRBV3-2) and J is TRBJ1-1; tentatively, D is TRBD1 (5 bases). Germline V lookup: CDR1 LGHDT, CDR2 YNNKEL (reference sequence). The CDR3 loop spans 14 amino acids. The germline V and J ends were trimmed by 5 bases and 8 bases, with 18 bases remaining between them. The CDR3, as DNA: TGTGCCAGCAGCTCAGCCCTATCCGGGGGGGAAGCTTTCTTT. It translates to CASSSALSGGEAFF.

This rearrangement joins TRBV12-3 or TRBV12-4 to TRBJ1-1; perhaps TRBD1 as D (6 bases). The CDR3 runs to 12 residues. Between the trimmed V and J ends, which lost 5 bases and 11 bases, there was a span of 15 bases. The CDR3: CASSPRQVAAFF. CDR3 sequence (DNA): TGTGCCAGCAGTCCCAGACAGGTCGCGGCTTTCTTT.

The CDR3 DNA sequence: TGTGCCAGCAGCCCAGGTGGTTTTTGGGATGAGCAGTTCTTC. It translates to CASSPGGFWDEQFF. The chain is built from TRBV7-2 and TRBJ2-1, with unresolved D. V dropped 5 bases and J dropped 8 bases, with 16 bases sitting between them. The CDR3 extends over 14 amino acids. Germline V gene data show CDR1 as SGHTA and CDR2 as FQGNSA.

The chain couples TRBV5-6 to TRBJ1-6, with unresolved D. V lost 0 bases, J lost 0 bases, and 10 bases lay in between. There are 17 residues in the CDR3. CDR1 is SGHDT, CDR2 YYEEEE, per germline. The CDR3 DNA is TGTGCCAGCAGCTTGGGGCGGGGTAGCTCCTATAATTCACCCCTCCACTTT. This gives the protein CASSLGRGSSYNSPLHF.

The rearrangement uses TRBV7-8 and TRBJ1-3, with unresolved D. This CDR3 spans 14 amino acids. Germline CDR1 reads SGHVS; CDR2 reads FQNEAQ. Trimming removed 2 bases at V and 0 bases at J, with 5 bases between. The CDR3 here is CASSLINSGNTIYF. CDR3 sequence (DNA): TGTGCCAGCAGCTTAATCAACTCTGGAAACACCATATATTTT.

V gene TRBV9 combines with J gene TRBJ2-3, with D possibly TRBD2 on 6 matching bases. V was pared by 1 base and J by 0 bases, with 15 bases between. Germline V gene lookup returns CDR1 SGDLS and CDR2 YYNGEE. This CDR3 region has 17 residues. CDR3 in amino acids: CASSVFGGVASTDTQYF. CDR3 nucleotides: TGTGCCAGCAGCGTATTTGGCGGGGTAGCTAGCACAGATACGCAGTATTTT. The full variable domain, rest sourced from reference TRBV9 and TRBJ2-3, is DSGVTQTPKHLITATGQRVTLRCSPRSGDLSVYWYQQSLDQGLQFLIQYYNGEERAKGNILERFSAQQFPDLHSELNLSSLELGDSALYFCASSVFGGVASTDTQYFGPGTRLTVL.

This chain uses TRBV7-2 with TRBJ2-3; 7 bases fit TRBD2. This CDR3 has 15 residues. The germline V gene has CDR1 SGHTA and CDR2 FQGNSA. The trim removed 6 bases at V and 1 base at J, leaving 7 bases unmatched. CDR3 nucleotides: TGTGCCAGCAGTCCGGGGGGATATCGCACAGATACGCAGTATTTT. Its translation: CASSPGGYRTDTQYF.

This clone was counted a single time. The chain links TRBV15 to TRBJ1-2; 7 nucleotides line up with TRBD1. The CDR3 sequence is 19 residues long. Per the germline V gene, CDR1 is LNHNV and CDR2 is YYDKDF (reference sequence). Trimming at V came to 2 bases and at J to 7 bases, leaving 22 bases not matched to a gene. The CDR3 here is CATSRPPYRDSWGLSGYTF. DNA for the CDR3: TGTGCCACCAGCAGACCGCCTTACCGGGACAGCTGGGGTTTGAGTGGCTACACCTTC.

The rearrangement uses TRBV27 and TRBJ2-1; 12 bases fit TRBD2. With V trimmed by 5 bases and J by 11 bases, 10 bases remained unmatched. Germline assignment: CDR1 MNHEY and CDR2 SMNVEV (reference sequence). This CDR3 contains 15 residues. CDR3 region: CASSPRLAGDDKQFF. CDR3 in DNA: TGTGCCAGCAGTCCTCGACTAGCGGGGGACGACAAGCAGTTCTTC.

This chain connects TRBV5-8 to TRBJ1-5; 7 nucleotides line up with TRBD1. J gave up 2 bases and V 5 bases, and 4 bases lay outside the gene matches. CDR3 length: 14 residues. Germline loops: CDR1 SGHTS, CDR2 YDEGEE. The CDR3 nucleotides are TGTGCCAGCAGGCGACAGGGTCGCAATCAGCCCCAGCATTTT. Amino acids: CASRRQGRNQPQHF. The whole variable domain, remainder taken from reference TRBV5-8 and TRBJ1-5, is EAGVTQSPTHLIKTRGQQATLRCSPISGHTSVYWYQQALGLGLQFLLWYDEGEERNRGNFPPRFSGRQFPNYSSELNVNALELEDSALYLCASRRQGRNQPQHFGDGTRLSIL.